The 28 T cell receptor beta chains listed next were all sequenced from one sample in a study of T cell responses to AZD1222 COVID-19 vaccine. Method: immunoSEQ multiplex PCR; TCRdb's copy keeps in-frame clones and lacks some. Among approximately 110,000 clones listed, roughly 90% were seen once. This material consisted of peripheral blood, taken on day 0 of AZD1222 vaccination. The receptors come from an adult in good health.

The chain uses TRBV5-1 and TRBJ1-2; weak D call: TRBD1 (5 bases). Germline V gives CDR1 SGHRS, CDR2 YFSETQ. The V gene lost 4 bases and the J gene lost 2 bases, with 12 bases spanning the gap. This CDR3 has 14 amino acids. CDR3 coding DNA: TGCGCCAGCAGCGTGGACACGGGGAACTATGGCTACACCTTC. Translating it yields CASSVDTGNYGYTF.

This sequence joins TRBV7-6 and TRBJ1-1; TRBD1 might be the D (6 bases). Per the germline V gene, CDR1 is SGHVS and CDR2 is FNYEAQ. V lost 7 bases, J lost 0 bases, and 15 bases lay in between. The CDR3 length is 15 residues. The CDR3 sequence: CASKSLQGMNTEAFF. The CDR3 coding sequence is TGTGCCAGCAAATCCCTTCAGGGGATGAACACTGAAGCTTTCTTT.

V usage is TRBV27 and J usage is TRBJ1-2, with D tentatively TRBD1 (5 bases). Trimming stripped 4 bases from V and 7 bases from J, with 13 bases between. The germline V gene encodes CDR1 MNHEY and CDR2 SMNVEV (reference sequence). The length of the CDR3 is 13 residues. The CDR3 bases are TGTGCCAGCAGTTCGCAGGGTCTAGCTGGCTACACCTTC. Its translation: CASSSQGLAGYTF.

The chain couples TRBV6-5 to TRBJ1-2; no definite D call. CDR3 length equals 13 residues. Between the trimmed V and J ends, which lost 0 bases and 6 bases, there was a span of 8 bases. Germline loops: CDR1 MNHEY, CDR2 SVGAGI. CDR3 loop: CASSYSTGHGYTF. The CDR3 DNA follows: TGTGCCAGCAGTTACTCGACCGGGCATGGCTACACCTTC.

The chain is built from TRBV10-3 and TRBJ1-1, with D maybe TRBD1 (5 bases). Per germline, CDR1 ENHRY and CDR2 SYGVKD. This CDR3 contains 14 residues. V shed 10 bases and J shed 0 bases, with 15 bases lying between them. In DNA form, the CDR3 reads TGTGCCACCCGGGACGGCACGATGAACACTGAAGCTTTCTTT. Translation gives CATRDGTMNTEAFF.

The chain joins TRBV5-1 to TRBJ1-1; 9 bases agree with TRBD1. Looked up from germline, CDR1 is SGHRS and CDR2 is YFSETQ. The length of the CDR3 is 17 residues. With 1 base clipped from V and 1 base from J, the junction kept 8 bases outside the gene matches. Here the CDR3 reads CASSLNIQGASNTEAFF. In DNA form, the CDR3 reads TGCGCCAGCAGCTTGAACATACAGGGGGCGTCGAACACTGAAGCTTTCTTT.

This clone was recorded once. The chain carries TRBV6-1 and TRBJ1-2; perhaps TRBD1 as D (5 bases). Germline V gene sequence: CDR1 MNHNS, CDR2 SASEGT. V was clipped by 2 bases and J by 2 bases, with 6 bases between them. CDR3 length: 13 residues. CDR3 sequence: CASSEWGNYGYTF. Here the CDR3 DNA reads TGTGCCAGCAGTGAATGGGGCAACTATGGCTACACCTTC.

This chain uses TRBV12-3 or TRBV12-4 with TRBJ1-4; a possible D gene is TRBD1 (5 bases). Deletions cut 5 bases from V and 8 bases from J, with 9 bases between. The CDR3 is made up of 12 amino acids. CDR3: CASSLDSEKLFF. Here the CDR3 DNA reads TGTGCCAGCAGTCTAGACAGCGAAAAACTGTTTTTT.

The V call is TRBV5-1, the J call TRBJ2-2; D is possibly TRBD2 (5 bases). Germline CDR1 reads SGHRS; CDR2 reads YFSETQ. V lost 4 bases and J lost 1, with 5 bases in between. The CDR3 consists of 13 residues. CDR3 DNA: TGCGCCAGCAGCCGGGGGAACACCGGGGAGCTGTTTTTT. This gives the protein CASSRGNTGELFF. The variable domain in full, completed from reference TRBV5-1 and TRBJ2-2, reads KAGVTQTPRYLIKTRGQQVTLSCSPISGHRSVSWYQQTPGQGLQFLFEYFSETQRNKGNFPGRFSGRQFSNSRSEMNVSTLELGDSALYLCASSRGNTGELFFGEGSRLTVL.

V usage is TRBV7-2 and J usage is TRBJ2-1; D unresolved. V gave up 4 bases and J gave up 6 bases, with 10 bases separating them. Germline V gene sequence: CDR1 SGHTA, CDR2 FQGNSA. This CDR3 has 13 amino acids. CDR3 DNA sequence: TGTGCCAGCAGCTCCTTACTCATCAATGAGCAGTTCTTC. Translation: CASSSLLINEQFF.

This chain uses TRBV5-1 with TRBJ2-5, with 8 nucleotides matching TRBD2. This CDR3 is built from 16 residues. Germline V gene data show CDR1 as SGHRS and CDR2 as YFSETQ. V was pared by 1 base and J by 2 bases, with 7 bases of the junction left unmatched. CDR3 DNA: TGCGCCAGCAGCTTGCGAAGCGGGAGTCTGCAAGAGACCCAGTACTTC. This codes for CASSLRSGSLQETQYF.

CDR3 sequence reads: CASRRGKVNEQFF. CDR3 nucleotides: TGTGCCAGCAGGCGGGGTAAGGTCAATGAGCAGTTCTTC. The V gene is TRBV6-5, the J gene TRBJ2-1, with TRBD2 as a possible D gene (6 bases). Germline CDR1 reads MNHEY; CDR2 reads SVGAGI. Trimming left V 6 bases short and J 6 bases short, with 12 bases between. The CDR3 runs to 13 residues.

This clone was seen once. This sequence joins TRBV10-3 and TRBJ1-1; unclear D gene. CDR1 ENHRY and CDR2 SYGVKD come from the germline V gene. V was pared by 5 bases and J by 0 bases, with 10 bases between. The CDR3 is made up of 14 amino acids. CDR3 DNA sequence: TGTGCCATCAGTTTGACCGAGATGAACACTGAAGCTTTCTTT. Its protein product is CAISLTEMNTEAFF.

The genes are TRBV6-2 or TRBV6-3 and TRBJ1-1; the D gene is possibly TRBD1 (5 bases). The CDR3 is made up of 11 amino acids. V gave up 5 bases and J gave up 7 bases, with 8 bases separating them. CDR1 MNHEY and CDR2 SVGEGT come from the germline V gene. The CDR3 bases are TGTGCCAGCAGTCAGGGTATTGAAGCTTTCTTT. Translated, it gives CASSQGIEAFF.

This chain links TRBV7-9 with TRBJ1-1; tentatively, D is TRBD1 (5 bases). V gave up 5 bases and J gave up 5 bases, with 9 bases separating them. Germline loops: CDR1 SEHNR, CDR2 FQNEAQ (reference sequence). The CDR3 sequence is 12 residues long. CDR3 bases: TGTGCCAGCAGCCGAGGGGCGACTGAAGCTTTCTTT. Translated: CASSRGATEAFF. Drawing the rest from reference TRBV7-9 and TRBJ1-1, the complete variable domain is DTGVSQNPRHKITKRGQNVTFRCDPISEHNRLYWYRQTLGQGPEFLTYFQNEAQLEKSRLLSDRFSAERPKGSFSTLEIQRTEQGDSAMYLCASSRGATEAFFGQGTRLTVV.

This chain uses TRBV5-1 with TRBJ2-5, with no clear D. The CDR3 covers 13 residues. Germline CDR1 is SGHRS and CDR2 is YFSETQ. Trimming removed 2 bases at V and 1 base at J, with 6 bases between. As DNA, the CDR3 is TGCGCCAGCAGCTTCACAGCCCAAGAGACCCAGTACTTC. It translates to CASSFTAQETQYF.

The chain has TRBV6-5 and TRBJ1-1; tentatively, D is TRBD1 (5 bases). Trimming stripped 7 bases from V and 11 bases from J, with 17 bases between. The CDR3 runs to 12 residues. The germline V gene encodes CDR1 MNHEY and CDR2 SVGAGI. The CDR3 region is CASKPLAGRAFF. The CDR3 nucleotides read TGTGCCAGCAAGCCTCTGGCAGGGCGCGCTTTCTTT.

The chain joins TRBV2 to TRBJ1-4; D gene ambiguous. The CDR3 has 13 residues. Trimming took off 1 base at V and 3 bases at J, with 3 bases between the two ends. Per the germline V gene, CDR1 is SNHLY and CDR2 is FYNNEI. CDR3 sequence: CASSEVSNEKLFF. For the CDR3, the DNA is TGTGCCAGCAGTGAAGTTTCTAATGAAAAACTGTTTTTT.

V is TRBV27 and J is TRBJ1-6; no definite D call. The length of the CDR3 is 14 residues. The germline V and J ends were trimmed by 5 bases and 6 bases, with 11 bases remaining between them. Germline CDR1 is MNHEY and CDR2 is SMNVEV (reference sequence). The DNA for the CDR3 is TGTGCCAGCAGTCGGACTGCCTTTAATTCACCCCTCCACTTT. It yields the protein CASSRTAFNSPLHF.

The CDR3 loop is CASSKALPGASNYGYTF. CDR3 sequence (DNA): TGTGCCAGCAGCAAAGCGCTTCCAGGGGCGTCTAACTATGGCTACACCTTC. The rearrangement uses TRBV21-1 and TRBJ1-2; TRBD1 is the table's D call, not checked against the DNA. TRBV21-1 is designated a pseudogene. This CDR3 comprises 17 residues.

The V and J genes are TRBV6-5 and TRBJ2-2; either TRBD1 or TRBD2 may fit D (5 bases each). The CDR3 is 13 residues long. The V and J ends lost 8 bases and 0 bases respectively, with 7 bases between them. Germline V CDR1 and CDR2: MNHEY, SVGAGI. CDR3 DNA sequence: TGTGCCAGCGGGACCACGAACACCGGGGAGCTGTTTTTT. It translates to CASGTTNTGELFF.

In DNA, the CDR3 is TGTGCCAGCAGCGAGGCAAACACTGAAGCTTTCTTT. It translates to CASSEANTEAFF. The gene calls are TRBV9 and TRBJ1-1; no firm D call. The V end was cut by 3 bases, the J end by 2 bases, with 5 bases between. The V gene's germline CDR1 is SGDLS and CDR2 YYNGEE. The CDR3 loop spans 12 amino acids.

DNA for the CDR3: TGTGCCAGCAGCTTAGTCGGTGGGGTGGAAAAGGCCATATATTTT. It yields the protein CASSLVGGVEKAIYF. The gene calls are TRBV7-2 and TRBJ1-3; D gene unclear. V shed 1 base and J shed 11 bases, with 18 bases lying between them. The CDR3 sequence is 15 residues long. Looked up from germline, CDR1 is SGHTA and CDR2 is FQGNSA.

The V and J genes are TRBV5-4 and TRBJ2-7; 13 bases match TRBD2. V lost 6 bases and J lost 0; bases outside the gene matches: 6. This CDR3 contains 16 residues. Per the germline V gene, CDR1 is SGHNT and CDR2 is YYREEE (reference sequence). The DNA of the CDR3 is TGTGCCAGCACCGGGACTAGCGGGACAAGCTCCTACGAGCAGTACTTC. Its protein product is CASTGTSGTSSYEQYF. Complete variable domain (other parts from reference TRBV5-4 and TRBJ2-7): ETGVTQSPTHLIKTRGQQVTLRCSSQSGHNTVSWYQQALGQGPQFIFQYYREEENGRGNFPPRFSGLQFPNYSSELNVNALELDDSALYLCASTGTSGTSSYEQYFGPGTRLTVT.

The CDR3 nucleotides read TGTGCCAGCAGTTTATCGGGACAGCTAAATGAGCAGTTCTTC. Its translation: CASSLSGQLNEQFF. The genes are TRBV27 and TRBJ2-1, with TRBD1 matching over 7 bases. V shed 0 bases and J 7 bases; nucleotides not matched to a gene: 3. Germline V gives CDR1 MNHEY, CDR2 SMNVEV (reference sequence). The CDR3 consists of 14 residues.

J is TRBJ1-2 and V is TRBV9; 10 bases align to TRBD1. Germline CDR1 SGDLS, CDR2 YYNGEE. This CDR3 has 15 residues. Germline trimming cut 5 bases from V and 4 bases from J; bases unmatched to any gene: 8. This CDR3 is CASRGQGSSTYGYTF. DNA for the CDR3: TGTGCCAGCAGGGGACAGGGGTCTTCCACCTATGGCTACACCTTC. The whole variable domain, filled in from reference TRBV9 and TRBJ1-2, reads DSGVTQTPKHLITATGQRVTLRCSPRSGDLSVYWYQQSLDQGLQFLIQYYNGEERAKGNILERFSAQQFPDLHSELNLSSLELGDSALYFCASRGQGSSTYGYTFGSGTRLTVV.

In DNA, the CDR3 is TGTGCCAGCAGGCGACAAGGATCTGGAAACACCATATATTTT. This sequence encodes CASRRQGSGNTIYF. This sequence joins TRBV28 and TRBJ1-3; D remains ambiguous. The germline V gene has CDR1 MDHEN and CDR2 SYDVKM. This CDR3 comprises 14 residues. Trimming stripped 6 bases from V and 1 base from J, with 10 bases between.

The chain is built from TRBV24-1 and TRBJ2-7, with 7 bases matching TRBD1. V was clipped by 9 bases and J by 6 bases; unmatched bases: 4. The CDR3 is made up of 11 amino acids. Per germline, CDR1 KGHDR and CDR2 SFDVKD. The CDR3 is CATGTGVEQYF. DNA for the CDR3: TGTGCCACCGGAACAGGGGTCGAGCAGTACTTC.